This T cell receptor (beta chain) was identified during a study of blood T cell repertoires in COVID-19. The CDR3 extends over 12 amino acids. V shed 5 bases and J shed 1 base, with 5 bases lying between them. The repertoire was sequenced with immunoSEQ multiplex PCR; TCRdb's copy has only in-frame clones and lacks some. The sample lists 85,000 to 90,000 clones, 86% occurring once. The sample consisted of peripheral blood. This chain joins TRBV12-3 or TRBV12-4 and TRBJ1-1; D gene ambiguous. The clonotype comes from a human donor in a cohort sampled during active COVID-19. CDR3 nucleotides: TGTGCCAGCAGTCCGGGGAACACTGAAGCTTTCTTT. Translated, it gives CASSPGNTEAFF.